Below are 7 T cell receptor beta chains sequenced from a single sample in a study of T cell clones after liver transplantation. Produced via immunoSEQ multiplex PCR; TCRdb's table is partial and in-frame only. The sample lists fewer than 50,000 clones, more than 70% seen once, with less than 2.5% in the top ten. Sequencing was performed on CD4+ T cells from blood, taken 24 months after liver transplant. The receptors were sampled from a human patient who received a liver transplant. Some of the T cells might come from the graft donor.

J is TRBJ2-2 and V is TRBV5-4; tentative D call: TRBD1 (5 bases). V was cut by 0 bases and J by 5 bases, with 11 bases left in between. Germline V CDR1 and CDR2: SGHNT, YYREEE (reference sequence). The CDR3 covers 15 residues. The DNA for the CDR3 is TGTGCCAGCAGCTTGGAAGGGGCTGAGACCGGGGAGCTGTTTTTT. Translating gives CASSLEGAETGELFF.

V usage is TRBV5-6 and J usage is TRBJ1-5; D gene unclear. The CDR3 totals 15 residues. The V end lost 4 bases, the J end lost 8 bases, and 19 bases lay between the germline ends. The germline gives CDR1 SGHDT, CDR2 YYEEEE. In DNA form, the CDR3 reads TGTGCCAGCAGCCAACAGCCGTCCATAGGGAAGCCCCAGCATTTT. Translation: CASSQQPSIGKPQHF.

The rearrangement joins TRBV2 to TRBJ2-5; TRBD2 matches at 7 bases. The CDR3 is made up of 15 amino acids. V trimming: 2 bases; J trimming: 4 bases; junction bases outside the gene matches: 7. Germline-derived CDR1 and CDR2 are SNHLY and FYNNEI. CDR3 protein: CASSEWEGMRETQYF. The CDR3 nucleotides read TGTGCCAGCAGTGAATGGGAGGGGATGAGAGAGACCCAGTACTTC.

CDR3 sequence (DNA): TGTGCCAGCTCACCCCATCGGGACAGGGTGGACGAAAAACTGTTTTTT. It is translated as CASSPHRDRVDEKLFF. The chain links TRBV18 to TRBJ1-4, with TRBD1 matching 9 bases. Germline values: CDR1 KGHSH, CDR2 LQKENI. The CDR3 extends over 16 amino acids. The J segment lost 8 bases and the V segment lost 3 bases, leaving 10 bases of the junction unmatched.

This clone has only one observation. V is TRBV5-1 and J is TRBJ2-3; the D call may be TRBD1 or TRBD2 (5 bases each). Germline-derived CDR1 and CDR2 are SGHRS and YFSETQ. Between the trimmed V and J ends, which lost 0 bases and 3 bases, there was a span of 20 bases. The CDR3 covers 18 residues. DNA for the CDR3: TGCGCCAGCAGCTTGGAGTTGGGACCAAGAGCAGGGACAGATACGCAGTATTTT. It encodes CASSLELGPRAGTDTQYF.

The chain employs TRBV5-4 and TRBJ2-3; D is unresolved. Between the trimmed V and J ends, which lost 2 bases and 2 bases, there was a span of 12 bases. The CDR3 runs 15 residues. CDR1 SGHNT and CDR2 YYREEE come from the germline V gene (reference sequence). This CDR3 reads CASSLGYGSTDTQYF. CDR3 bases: TGTGCCAGCAGCTTAGGGTATGGGTCCACAGATACGCAGTATTTT.

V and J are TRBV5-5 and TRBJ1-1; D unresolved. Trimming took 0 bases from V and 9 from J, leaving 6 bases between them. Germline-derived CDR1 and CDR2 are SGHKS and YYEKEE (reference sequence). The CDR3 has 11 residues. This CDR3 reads CASSLGQKAFF. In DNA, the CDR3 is TGTGCCAGCAGCTTGGGTCAGAAAGCTTTCTTT.